Listed below are T cell receptor beta chains from one sample, sequenced in a study of technical replicates of blood from several donors. The method was immunoSEQ multiplex PCR; TCRdb's version includes in-frame clones alone and lacks a portion of them. The sample consists of tens of thousands of clones, 95% of them appearing once. Sequenced sample: T cells isolated from PBMCs. These receptors all come from a human donor in good health. Each CDR3 is given with its conserved first and last residue. D genes are given only for firm matches. Clone size is stated in some rows and not others, as once, few, many or a class when expanded.

j_call,clone_size,d_call,v_call,cdr3_nt,cdr3_aa
TRBJ2-5,.,.,TRBV14,TGTGCCAGCAGCCAAGACGGTAGCGAAGAGACCCAGTACTTC,CASSQDGSEETQYF
TRBJ2-3,.,.,TRBV19,TGTGCCAGTAGTATTGCAGATAGCGGCGGCACAGATACGCAGTATTTT,CASSIADSGGTDTQYF
TRBJ2-1,.,.,TRBV4-1,TGCGCCAGCAGCCCGGGAGATTCGGACAATGAGCAGTTCTTC,CASSPGDSDNEQFF
TRBJ1-4,.,.,TRBV9,TGTGCCAGCAGCGAGCCCCCGGCAACTACAACTAATGAAAAACTGTTTTTT,CASSEPPATTTNEKLFF
TRBJ1-2,.,.,TRBV27,TGTGCCAGCAGTTTAATTCAGGGTCACGGCTACACCTTC,CASSLIQGHGYTF
TRBJ1-1,.,TRBD1,TRBV28,TGTGCCAGCAGTTTGCGGACAGGGAAAGCTTTCTTT,CASSLRTGKAFF
TRBJ2-7,.,.,TRBV20-1,TGCAGTGCTAGAGATCAGGTGGGGACATACTTC,CSARDQVGTYF
TRBJ2-1,.,TRBD1,TRBV28,TGTGCCAGCAGGATAAGGACAGGGGAAGATGATGAGCAGTTCTTC,CASRIRTGEDDEQFF
TRBJ2-7,.,TRBD1,TRBV6-1,TGTGCCAGCAGTCTTTCCGGGACAGGGAATTACGAGCAGTACTTC,CASSLSGTGNYEQYF
TRBJ1-1,.,.,TRBV5-5,TGTGCCAGCAGCTTGCGGGTCAGCCAGGGAACTGAAGCTTTCTTT,CASSLRVSQGTEAFF
TRBJ2-7,.,TRBD1,TRBV30,TGTGCCTGGAGTGGGGTAGGCGGGACAGGGGAGTACGAGCAGTACTTC,CAWSGVGGTGEYEQYF
TRBJ1-5,.,TRBD1,TRBV12-5,TGTGCTAGTGCCCGGACAGGGAATCAGCCCCAGCATTTT,CASARTGNQPQHF
TRBJ2-4,.,TRBD1,TRBV15,TGTGCCACCAGCACACCCACACGGGACAGGGAGGTCTACGGCAAAAACATTCAGTACTTC,CATSTPTRDREVYGKNIQYF
TRBJ1-5,.,.,TRBV7-3,TGTGCCAGCAGCTTATCAGGGAATCAGCCCCAGCATTTT,CASSLSGNQPQHF
TRBJ1-5,.,TRBD1,TRBV7-2,TGTGCCAGCAGCTTTGGACAGGTGAACCAGCCCCAGCATTTT,CASSFGQVNQPQHF
TRBJ2-1,.,.,TRBV7-2,TGTGCCAGCAGCGTTAGCGAAGTAGAGCAGTTCTTC,CASSVSEVEQFF
TRBJ2-2,.,.,TRBV4-3,TGCGCCAGCAGCCAACCCCCAGGGGGAGGCCGGGAGCTGTTTTTT,CASSQPPGGGRELFF
TRBJ2-7,once,.,TRBV10-3,TGTGCCATATCCGTGCTAGCTGACTACGAGCAGTACTTC,CAISVLADYEQYF
TRBJ2-3,.,TRBD2,TRBV7-3,TGTGCCAGCAGCTTGACTAGCGGGACCACAGATACGCAGTATTTT,CASSLTSGTTDTQYF
TRBJ2-2,.,.,TRBV10-3,TGTGCCATCAGTGACGGGGGAGGTCCCCATGACGGGGAGCTGTTTTTT,CAISDGGGPHDGELFF
TRBJ2-7,few,TRBD1,TRBV19,TGTGCCAGTAGTCGCACCGGGACAGGGCTAGCCTACGAGCAGTACTTC,CASSRTGTGLAYEQYF
TRBJ1-5,.,.,TRBV4-1,TGCGCCAGCAGCCGGGGACAATCTCCTCAGCCCCAGCATTTT,CASSRGQSPQPQHF
TRBJ1-2,once,.,TRBV6-1,TGTGCCGGGGAGGGGGGAGGCTATGGCTACACCTTC,CAGEGGGYGYTF
TRBJ1-2,.,.,TRBV5-1,TGCGCCAGCAGCTTGGACCCGGACTCTTTCTATGGCTACACCTTC,CASSLDPDSFYGYTF
TRBJ2-1,.,TRBD2,TRBV19,TGTGCCAGTAGTACCGGACTAGCGGGAGCTTTTGAGCAGTTCTTC,CASSTGLAGAFEQFF
TRBJ2-7,.,.,TRBV6-1,TGTGCCAGCAGCCAAGGGAGGTGGGACGAGCAGTACTTC,CASSQGRWDEQYF
TRBJ1-1,few,.,TRBV5-4,TGTGCCAGCAGCTCCCCGCATTCTATGAACACTGAAGCTTTCTTT,CASSSPHSMNTEAFF
TRBJ1-1,.,TRBD1,TRBV6-5,TGTGCCAGCAGTTACCAGGGGGCGAACACTGAAGCTTTCTTT,CASSYQGANTEAFF
TRBJ1-2,once,TRBD1,TRBV30,TGTGCCTGGGACAGGGGGCAGGAGAACTATGGCTACACCTTC,CAWDRGQENYGYTF
TRBJ2-1,.,TRBD2,TRBV4-2,TGTGCCAGCAGCCTAGCGGGAGATGAGCAGTTCTTC,CASSLAGDEQFF
TRBJ1-5,.,.,TRBV28,TGTGCCAGCAGCCGGACAGTCAATCAGCCCCAGCATTTT,CASSRTVNQPQHF
TRBJ2-1,.,.,TRBV6-1,TGTGCCAGCAGTGAACTTTTCACGAGTGAATGGTTCTTC,CASSELFTSEWFF
TRBJ2-5,.,.,TRBV19,TGTGCCAGTACCCCTAACGGCGGAGGCCAAGAGACCCAGTACTTC,CASTPNGGGQETQYF
TRBJ2-7,.,.,TRBV19,TGTGCCAGTAGTACGACAGCTTCCTACGAGCAGTACTTC,CASSTTASYEQYF
TRBJ2-3,once,TRBD1,TRBV29-1,TGCAGCGTTGATGCGACAGGGGCGGATACGCAGTATTTT,CSVDATGADTQYF
TRBJ2-7,.,.,TRBV7-9,TGTGCCAGCAGCGGGCCCGGGACTGTTTCCTACGAGCAGTACTTC,CASSGPGTVSYEQYF
TRBJ2-7,.,.,TRBV21-1,TGTGCCAGCAGCAAAGCGCGGGGCAGAGTTATAAACTACGAGCAGTACTTC,CASSKARGRVINYEQYF
TRBJ2-5,.,.,TRBV28,TGTGCCAGCAGTTTAATCACAGGAGAGACCCAGTACTTC,CASSLITGETQYF
TRBJ2-7,.,TRBD1,TRBV9,TGTGCCAGCAGCACGGACAGGGGCGAGCAGTACTTC,CASSTDRGEQYF
TRBJ2-3,.,.,TRBV21-1,TGTGCCAGCAGCAATAGTGGGAAGACAGCTAGCACAGATACGCAGTATTTT,CASSNSGKTASTDTQYF
TRBJ2-1,.,TRBD2,TRBV5-1,TGCGCCAGCAGCTTGGTAGGGCTAGCGGGAGGTGAGCAGTTCTTC,CASSLVGLAGGEQFF
TRBJ2-7,.,TRBD1,TRBV11-2,TGTGCCAGCAGCTCGGGCGTCGGGACAGCCTACGAGCAGTACTTC,CASSSGVGTAYEQYF